Below, 30 T cell receptor beta chains from the same sample are listed, as sequenced in a study of blood T cell repertoires in COVID-19. The data were produced by immunoSEQ multiplex PCR, yet TCRdb's version contains in-frame clones alone and is incomplete. In the table there are 150,000 to 200,000 clones, about 91% of which are singletons. Source material: peripheral blood. Receptor source: a woman in her forties or fifties with acute or convalescent COVID-19.

The J gene is TRBJ2-1, the V gene TRBV10-3, with D tentatively TRBD2 (6 bases). V lost 4 bases, J lost 8 bases, and 21 bases lay in between. Germline V gives CDR1 ENHRY, CDR2 SYGVKD. The CDR3 spans 16 residues. CDR3 region: CAISGFRGKRVDEQFF. In DNA, the CDR3 is TGTGCCATCAGTGGCTTCCGGGGGAAACGGGTGGATGAGCAGTTCTTC.

In this sample, this clone turned up once. The chain is built from TRBV7-2 and TRBJ2-3; 7 bases are shared with TRBD2. The germline V gene has CDR1 SGHTA and CDR2 FQGNSA. V dropped 6 bases and J dropped 2; count of bases not matched to a gene: 8. CDR3 length: 15 residues. The CDR3 DNA reads as TGTGCCAGCAGACCCAGCGGGACCCTCACAGATACGCAGTATTTT. This encodes CASRPSGTLTDTQYF.

This chain joins TRBV4-3 and TRBJ1-1; D call uncertain. Germline V gene sequence: CDR1 LGHNA, CDR2 YSLEER. Trimming took off 4 bases at V and 1 base at J, with 10 bases between the two ends. This CDR3 comprises 14 residues. In DNA form, the CDR3 reads TGCGCCAGCAGCCTAGCTTCGTGGAACACTGAAGCTTTCTTT. Its translation: CASSLASWNTEAFF.

The chain has TRBV6-5 and TRBJ2-7, with D tentatively TRBD2 (5 bases). Germline V gene sequence: CDR1 MNHEY, CDR2 SVGAGI. Trimming shortened V by 6 bases and J by 3 bases, and 18 bases separated the two germline ends. The CDR3 runs to 15 residues. CDR3 in amino acids: CASSNLLGAGYEQYF. In DNA form, the CDR3 reads TGTGCCAGCAGCAACCTCCTAGGCGCGGGCTACGAGCAGTACTTC.

The chain uses TRBV6-5 and TRBJ2-5, with no clear D. Trimming took off 0 bases at V and 5 bases at J, with 7 bases between the two ends. Germline CDR1 is MNHEY and CDR2 is SVGAGI. The CDR3 is 13 residues long. The CDR3 DNA follows: TGTGCCAGCAGTTACTCACTGCGGGAGACCCAGTACTTC. Translated, it gives CASSYSLRETQYF.

The chain is built from TRBV7-9 and TRBJ2-2; D remains ambiguous. V gave up 1 base and J gave up 1 base, with 7 bases separating them. The CDR3 totals 15 residues. The V gene's germline CDR1 is SEHNR and CDR2 FQNEAQ (reference sequence). CDR3 in DNA: TGTGCCAGCAGCTTAGTGTACGGGAACACCGGGGAGCTGTTTTTT. This encodes CASSLVYGNTGELFF.

This clone was observed a few times. Other nucleotide sequences from this sample produce the same CDR3. The V call is TRBV19, the J call TRBJ1-5, with 10 bases identical to TRBD1. CDR1 and CDR2 (germline): LNHDA, SQIVND (reference sequence). This CDR3 has 14 amino acids. Trimming removed 5 bases from V and 2 bases from J; junction bases left unmatched: 0. The chain's CDR3 is CASSGTGGNQPQHF. The CDR3 bases are TGTGCCAGTAGTGGGACAGGGGGCAATCAGCCCCAGCATTTT.

The chain is built from TRBV25-1 and TRBJ2-2; TRBD1 matches at 9 bases. Looked up from germline, CDR1 is MGHDK and CDR2 is SYGVNS. The CDR3 spans 15 residues. The trim removed 4 bases at V and 5 bases at J, leaving 5 bases unmatched. CDR3 sequence: CASSAMTGGTGELFF. In DNA form, the CDR3 reads TGTGCCAGCAGTGCGATGACAGGGGGAACCGGGGAGCTGTTTTTT.

The CDR3 sequence is CASRGRREETQYF. In nucleotides, the CDR3 is TGTGCCAGCAGGGGGAGAAGGGAAGAGACCCAGTACTTC. The J gene is TRBJ2-5, the V gene TRBV7-9; D may be TRBD2 (5 bases). V was clipped by 6 bases and J by 3 bases, with 11 bases between them. This CDR3 spans 13 amino acids. CDR1 and CDR2 from the germline V gene are SEHNR and FQNEAQ (reference sequence).

J is TRBJ1-2 and V is TRBV29-1, with a weak D call TRBD1 (5 bases). Germline V CDR1 and CDR2: SQVTM, ANQGSEA. The CDR3 has 13 amino acids. V gave up 6 bases and J gave up 3 bases, with 14 bases separating them. DNA of the CDR3: TGCAGCGTGCAAAGAGGGGAGGACTATGGCTACACCTTC. Amino acids: CSVQRGEDYGYTF.

The genes are TRBV27 and TRBJ2-3; 8 bases agree with TRBD1. Germline values: CDR1 MNHEY, CDR2 SMNVEV (reference sequence). The V and J ends lost 6 bases and 6 bases, in that order; junction bases with no gene match: 8. The CDR3 totals 14 residues. The CDR3 DNA reads as TGTGCCAGCAGCCCAAGGACAGGGAAGGATACGCAGTATTTT. It codes for CASSPRTGKDTQYF.

The V and J genes are TRBV27 and TRBJ1-5; possibly TRBD1 for D (5 bases). V shed 5 bases and J shed 0 bases, with 14 bases lying between them. The CDR3 sequence is 16 residues long. In germline, CDR1 is MNHEY, CDR2 SMNVEV (reference sequence). The CDR3 nucleotides read TGTGCCAGCAGTCGATACCCCGACAGTAGCAATCAGCCCCAGCATTTT. Translated: CASSRYPDSSNQPQHF.

The chain combines TRBV5-4 with TRBJ2-7, with TRBD2 matching over 13 bases. Germline loops: CDR1 SGHNT, CDR2 YYREEE (reference sequence). The V gene end was trimmed by 4 bases and the J gene end by 1 base; junction bases not matched to a gene: 5. This CDR3 has 16 residues. The CDR3 region is CASSTQTSGRSYEQYF. CDR3 bases: TGTGCCAGCAGCACTCAGACTAGCGGGAGGTCCTACGAGCAGTACTTC.

This sequence joins TRBV5-6 and TRBJ1-5, with 8 bases aligning to TRBD1. V lost 4 bases to trimming and J lost 7 bases; unmatched junction nucleotides: 13. There are 16 residues in the CDR3. The germline V gene has CDR1 SGHDT and CDR2 YYEEEE. The CDR3 DNA is TGTGCCAGCAGCCCGTGGTCAGGGGGCTCTGGGCAGCCCCAGCATTTT. This sequence encodes CASSPWSGGSGQPQHF.

Only one count was recorded for this clone. The chain is built from TRBV11-3 and TRBJ2-5; D uncertain. Trimming pared 2 bases from V and 2 bases from J, leaving 6 bases between. CDR3 length: 13 residues. Germline V lookup: CDR1 SGHNT, CDR2 YENEEA. Here the CDR3 DNA reads TGTGCCAGCAGCTTATTCGGGCAAGAGACCCAGTACTTC. Its translation: CASSLFGQETQYF.

The chain uses TRBV3-1 (or the pseudogene TRBV3-2) and TRBJ2-5; tentative D call: TRBD2 (6 bases). This CDR3 is 14 amino acids long. Trimming took 0 bases from V and 4 from J, leaving 9 bases between them. CDR1 and CDR2 from the germline V gene are LGHDT and YNNKEL (reference sequence). CDR3 amino acids: CASSQETSRETQYF. The CDR3 DNA reads as TGTGCCAGCAGCCAAGAGACTAGTAGAGAGACCCAGTACTTC.

The rearrangement links TRBV7-2 to TRBJ2-1, with TRBD2 matching 7 bases. Trimming took 5 bases from V and 7 from J; bases not matched to a gene: 5. Germline assignment: CDR1 SGHTA and CDR2 FQGNSA. The CDR3 spans 13 residues. The CDR3 nucleotides are TGTGCCAGCAGCCCGGCCGGGGGGAATGAGCAGTTCTTC. Translation: CASSPAGGNEQFF.

The chain combines TRBV30 with TRBJ2-7, with TRBD1 as a possible D gene (6 bases). Germline V gene sequence: CDR1 GTSNPN, CDR2 SVGIG (reference sequence). Trimming took off 3 bases at V and 5 bases at J, with 14 bases between the two ends. This CDR3 is 13 amino acids long. The CDR3 loop is CAWSVGAWDEQYF. The CDR3 region has the DNA TGTGCCTGGAGCGTGGGGGCGTGGGACGAGCAGTACTTC.

The V gene is TRBV4-2, the J gene TRBJ2-1, with TRBD2 matching 12 bases. After removal of 2 bases from V and 7 bases from J, the junction contained 6 bases not matched to a gene. CDR1 and CDR2 from the germline V gene are LGHNA and YNFKEQ. CDR3 size: 16 residues. For the CDR3, the DNA is TGTGCCAGCAGCCAACGACTAGCGGGGGCGGGGAATGAGCAGTTCTTC. Translation gives CASSQRLAGAGNEQFF.

The V call is TRBV4-3, the J call TRBJ2-6; perhaps TRBD2 as D (5 bases). Germline CDR1 LGHNA, CDR2 YSLEER. The CDR3 extends over 16 amino acids. V was clipped by 3 bases and J by 1 base, with 10 bases between them. CDR3 sequence: CASSHGEGSGANVLTF. The CDR3 DNA reads TGCGCCAGCAGCCACGGGGAAGGATCTGGGGCCAACGTCCTGACTTTC.

The J gene is TRBJ2-2, the V gene TRBV6-2 or TRBV6-3, with D perhaps matching TRBD2 (6 bases). The CDR3 is 14 residues long. V lost 3 bases to trimming and J lost 3 bases, with 8 bases between them. The germline V gene encodes CDR1 MNHEY and CDR2 SVGEGT. The CDR3 reads CASSYWGDTGELFF. The CDR3 nucleotides are TGTGCCAGCAGTTATTGGGGGGACACCGGGGAGCTGTTTTTT.

The chain uses TRBV12-5 and TRBJ2-7, with D possibly matching TRBD2 (5 bases). The CDR3 sequence is 13 residues long. V was trimmed by 7 bases and J by 0 bases, leaving 10 bases between them. Germline V lookup: CDR1 LGHNT, CDR2 FRNRAP. The CDR3 spells CASAPEASYEQYF. The CDR3 DNA is TGTGCTAGTGCCCCGGAGGCCTCCTACGAGCAGTACTTC.

V is TRBV29-1 and J is TRBJ1-2; D perhaps matches TRBD1 (6 bases). The CDR3 runs 16 residues. The germline CDR1 and CDR2 sequences are SQVTM and ANQGSEA. Trimming took off 5 bases at V and 0 bases at J, with 19 bases between the two ends. Written as DNA, the CDR3 is TGCAGCGTTCTAAGGTCCAGGGGCTCCGCTAACTATGGCTACACCTTC. It specifies CSVLRSRGSANYGYTF.

The chain uses TRBV4-1 and TRBJ2-5, with D possibly being TRBD2 (7 bases). The CDR3 covers 13 residues. Trimming left V 3 bases short and J 9 bases short, with 14 bases between. Germline V gives CDR1 MGHRA, CDR2 YSYEKL. The CDR3 region is CASSQGIGGAQYF. The CDR3 coding sequence is TGCGCCAGCAGCCAGGGAATAGGGGGGGCCCAGTACTTC.

This sequence joins TRBV11-3 and TRBJ2-2, with TRBD2 as a possible D gene (6 bases). Per the germline V gene, CDR1 is SGHNT and CDR2 is YENEEA. Trimming left V 1 base short and J 5 bases short, with 14 bases between. The CDR3 totals 16 residues. Here the CDR3 DNA reads TGTGCCAGCAGCTTAGTCGGAGGGAAGGCGACCGGGGAGCTGTTTTTT. It translates to CASSLVGGKATGELFF.

A few counts support this clone. This sequence joins TRBV30 and TRBJ1-2; D call uncertain. Germline lookup yields CDR1 GTSNPN and CDR2 SVGIG (reference sequence). This CDR3 is built from 14 residues. Trimming took 3 bases from V and 4 from J, leaving 15 bases between them. Here the CDR3 reads CAWRDRYRSYGYTF. CDR3 DNA: TGTGCCTGGAGAGATCGTTACAGATCCTATGGCTACACCTTC.

This chain uses TRBV11-2 with TRBJ2-7, with D perhaps TRBD2 (6 bases). The germline gives CDR1 SGHAT, CDR2 FQNNGV. The CDR3 has 14 residues. V lost 2 bases and J lost 7, with 15 bases in between. DNA for the CDR3: TGTGCCAGCAGCTTATTGAGCGGGTCCGAGGAGCAGTACTTC. The encoded protein is CASSLLSGSEEQYF.

The chain carries TRBV9 and TRBJ1-5; 7 bases map to TRBD1. The CDR3 consists of 15 residues. V lost 3 bases and J lost 5; bases outside the gene matches: 8. Germline loops: CDR1 SGDLS, CDR2 YYNGEE. DNA of the CDR3: TGTGCCAGCAGCGGGGGAATAGGGGGCGATCAGCCCCAGCATTTT. It codes for CASSGGIGGDQPQHF.

The genes are TRBV6-2 or TRBV6-3 and TRBJ2-5, with 9 bases aligning to TRBD2. The CDR3 has 16 residues. CDR1 is MNHEY and CDR2 is SVGEGT in the germline V gene. Losses at the gene ends were 2 bases for V and 4 bases for J; bases not matched to a gene: 8. The DNA of the CDR3 is TGTGCCAGCAGTTACGGTGCGGGAGGGCCGGGAGAGACCCAGTACTTC. Amino acids: CASSYGAGGPGETQYF.

This clone appeared a single time. The chain joins TRBV5-4 to TRBJ2-1; 9 nucleotides agree with TRBD1. Trimming took 1 base from V and 6 from J; bases not matched to a gene: 5. The CDR3 contains 15 residues. Germline V CDR1 and CDR2: SGHNT, YYREEE (reference sequence). As DNA, the CDR3 is TGTGCCAGCAGCTTGAGGGACAGGGCCCCCAATGAGCAGTTCTTC. It is translated as CASSLRDRAPNEQFF.